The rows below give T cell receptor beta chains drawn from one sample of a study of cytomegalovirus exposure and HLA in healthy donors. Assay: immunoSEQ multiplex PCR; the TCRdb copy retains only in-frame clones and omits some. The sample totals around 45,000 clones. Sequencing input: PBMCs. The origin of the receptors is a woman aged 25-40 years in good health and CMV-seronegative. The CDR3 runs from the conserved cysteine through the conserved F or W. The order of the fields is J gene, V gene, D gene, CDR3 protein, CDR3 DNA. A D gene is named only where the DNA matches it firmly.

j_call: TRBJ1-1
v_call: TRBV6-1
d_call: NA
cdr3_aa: CASSEGGSSNTEAFF
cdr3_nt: TGTGCCAGCAGTGAAGGGGGCAGTTCGAACACTGAAGCTTTCTTT

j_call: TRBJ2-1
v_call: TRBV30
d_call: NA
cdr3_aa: CASQPRERAYNEQFF
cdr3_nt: TGTGCCTCGCAACCCCGGGAAAGGGCTTACAATGAGCAGTTCTTC

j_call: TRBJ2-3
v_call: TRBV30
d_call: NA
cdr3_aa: CAWSRGSTDTQYF
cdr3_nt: TGTGCCTGGAGTCGGGGTAGCACAGATACGCAGTATTTT

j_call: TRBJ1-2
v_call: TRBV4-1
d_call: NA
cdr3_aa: CASSHPRGTAFGYTF
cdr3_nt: TGCGCCAGCAGCCACCCAAGGGGAACGGCCTTCGGCTACACCTTC

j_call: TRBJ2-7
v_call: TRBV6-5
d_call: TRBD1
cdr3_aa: CASSYAGGSYEQYF
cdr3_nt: TGTGCCAGCAGTTACGCAGGGGGTTCCTACGAGCAGTACTTC

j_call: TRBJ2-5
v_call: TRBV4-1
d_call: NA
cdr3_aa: CASSQDQAIQETQYF
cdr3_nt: TGCGCCAGCAGCCAAGATCAAGCGATACAAGAGACCCAGTACTTC

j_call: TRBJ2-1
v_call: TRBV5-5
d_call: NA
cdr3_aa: CASSLGTLASEQFF
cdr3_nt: TGTGCCAGCAGCTTGGGTACCCTAGCGAGTGAGCAGTTCTTC

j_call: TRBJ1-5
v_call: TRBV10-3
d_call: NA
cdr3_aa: CAISDLNQPQHF
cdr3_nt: TGTGCCATCAGTGACCTCAATCAGCCCCAGCATTTT

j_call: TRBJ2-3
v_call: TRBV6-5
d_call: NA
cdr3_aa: CASSSLSRSSDTQYF
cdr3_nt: TGTGCCAGCAGCTCACTTTCCCGATCCTCAGATACGCAGTATTTT

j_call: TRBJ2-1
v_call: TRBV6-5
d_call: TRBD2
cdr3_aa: CASRDSGSSYNEQFF
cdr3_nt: TGTGCCAGCAGGGATAGCGGGAGCTCCTACAATGAGCAGTTCTTC

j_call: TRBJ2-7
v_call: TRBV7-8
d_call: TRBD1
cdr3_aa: CASSTRDSFYEQYF
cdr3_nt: TGTGCCAGCAGCACCCGGGACAGTTTCTACGAGCAGTACTTC

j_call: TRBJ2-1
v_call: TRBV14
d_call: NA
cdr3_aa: CASRAYQTTMEFF
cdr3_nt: TGTGCCAGCAGAGCTTACCAGACTACAATGGAGTTCTTC

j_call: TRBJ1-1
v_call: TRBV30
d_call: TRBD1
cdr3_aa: CARESGGNTEAFF
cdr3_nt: TGTGCCCGGGAGTCAGGGGGCAATACTGAAGCTTTCTTT

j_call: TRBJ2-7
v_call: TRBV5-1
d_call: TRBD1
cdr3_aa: CASSPTGGMSSYEQYF
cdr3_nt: TGCGCCAGCAGCCCGACAGGGGGCATGAGCTCCTACGAGCAGTACTTC

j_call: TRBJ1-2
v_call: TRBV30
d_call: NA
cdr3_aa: CAWSYPHRERAIGYTF
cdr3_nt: TGTGCCTGGAGTTACCCCCACAGGGAACGGGCTATAGGCTACACCTTC

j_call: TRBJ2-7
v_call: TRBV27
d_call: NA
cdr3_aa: CASSSAGIRYEQYF
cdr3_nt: TGTGCCAGCAGTTCCGCAGGGATACGCTACGAGCAGTACTTC

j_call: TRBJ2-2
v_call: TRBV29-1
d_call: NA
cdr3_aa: CSVDLGSQNTGELFF
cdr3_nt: TGCAGCGTTGATCTGGGGAGCCAGAACACCGGGGAGCTGTTTTTT

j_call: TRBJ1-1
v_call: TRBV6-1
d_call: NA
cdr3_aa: CASNIRVTEAFF
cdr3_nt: TGTGCCAGCAATATCAGGGTCACTGAAGCTTTCTTT

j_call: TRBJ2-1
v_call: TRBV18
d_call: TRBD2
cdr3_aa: CASSRETDYNEQFF
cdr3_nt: TGTGCCAGCTCGCGGGAGACTGACTACAATGAGCAGTTCTTC

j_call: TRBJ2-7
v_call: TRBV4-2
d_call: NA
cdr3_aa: CASSQELGANEQYF
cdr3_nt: TGTGCCAGCAGCCAAGAACTGGGGGCGAACGAGCAGTACTTC

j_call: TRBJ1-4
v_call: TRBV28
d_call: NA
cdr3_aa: CASAGAWSTNEKLFF
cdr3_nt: TGTGCCAGCGCGGGGGCATGGTCAACTAATGAAAAACTGTTTTTT

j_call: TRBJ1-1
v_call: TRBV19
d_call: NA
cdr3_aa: CASSMRVNTEAFF
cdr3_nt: TGTGCCAGTAGTATGAGAGTGAACACTGAAGCTTTCTTT

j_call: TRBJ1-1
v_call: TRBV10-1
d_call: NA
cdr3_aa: CASSESAVNTEAFF
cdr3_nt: TGCGCCAGCAGTGAGTCGGCAGTTAACACTGAAGCTTTCTTT

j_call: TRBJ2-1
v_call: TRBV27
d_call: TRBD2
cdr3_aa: CASSWTSGDNEQFF
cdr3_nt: TGTGCCAGCAGTTGGACTAGCGGTGACAATGAGCAGTTCTTC

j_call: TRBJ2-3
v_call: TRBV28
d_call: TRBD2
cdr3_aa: CASTEGLAGVTDTQYF
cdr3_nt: TGTGCCAGCACCGAAGGACTAGCGGGAGTGACAGATACGCAGTATTTT

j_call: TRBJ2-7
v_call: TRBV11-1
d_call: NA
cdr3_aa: CASSLTFRTTYEQYF
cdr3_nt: TGTGCCAGCAGCTTAACATTCCGTACCACCTACGAGCAGTACTTC

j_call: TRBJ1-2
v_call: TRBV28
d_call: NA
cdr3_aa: CASSGGQGYGYTF
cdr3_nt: TGTGCCAGCAGCGGTGGGCAGGGCTATGGCTACACCTTC

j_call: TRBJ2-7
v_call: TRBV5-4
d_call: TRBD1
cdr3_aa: CASSLGQGEQYF
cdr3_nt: TGTGCCAGCAGCCTGGGACAGGGAGAGCAGTACTTC

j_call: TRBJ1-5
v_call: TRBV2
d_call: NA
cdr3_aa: CASRLEADGQPQHF
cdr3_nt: TGTGCCAGCAGATTGGAGGCAGACGGTCAGCCCCAGCATTTT

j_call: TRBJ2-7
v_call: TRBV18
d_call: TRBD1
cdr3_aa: CASSPTGTGSYEQYF
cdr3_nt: TGTGCCAGCTCACCTACCGGGACAGGGAGCTACGAGCAGTACTTC

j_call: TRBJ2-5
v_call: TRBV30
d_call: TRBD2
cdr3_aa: CAWSRTSVMGETQYF
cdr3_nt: TGTGCCTGGAGTAGAACTAGCGTAATGGGAGAGACCCAGTACTTC

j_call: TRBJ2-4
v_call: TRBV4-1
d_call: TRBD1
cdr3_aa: CASSSPGQKNIQYF
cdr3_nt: TGCGCCAGCAGCTCACCGGGACAGAAAAACATTCAGTACTTC

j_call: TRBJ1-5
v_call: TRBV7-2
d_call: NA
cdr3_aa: CASSLTDSNQPQHF
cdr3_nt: TGTGCCAGCAGCCTGACAGATAGCAATCAGCCCCAGCATTTT

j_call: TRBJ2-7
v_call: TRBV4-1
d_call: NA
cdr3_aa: CASSQGYISRERAEQYF
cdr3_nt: TGCGCCAGCAGCCAAGGGTATATAAGTCGGGAGCGGGCCGAGCAGTACTTC

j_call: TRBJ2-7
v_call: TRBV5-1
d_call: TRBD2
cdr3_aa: CASSSLEGTTHYF
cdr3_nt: TGCGCCAGCAGCTCCCTCGAGGGGACTACACATTACTTC

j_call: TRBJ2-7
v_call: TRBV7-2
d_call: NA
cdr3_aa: CASRLTGSRSYEQYF
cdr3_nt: TGTGCCAGCAGGTTAACAGGGTCGAGAAGCTACGAGCAGTACTTC

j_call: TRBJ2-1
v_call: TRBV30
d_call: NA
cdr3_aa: CAWAWGVDNEQFF
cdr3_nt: TGTGCCTGGGCCTGGGGAGTTGACAATGAGCAGTTCTTC

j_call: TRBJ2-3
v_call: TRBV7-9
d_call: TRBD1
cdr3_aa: CASSSGQGADTQYF
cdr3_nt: TGTGCCAGCAGCTCAGGACAGGGGGCAGATACGCAGTATTTT

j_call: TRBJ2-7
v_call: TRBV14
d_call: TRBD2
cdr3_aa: CASSQGVAGGYEQYF
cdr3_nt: TGTGCCAGCAGCCAAGGGGTAGCGGGAGGTTATGAGCAGTACTTC

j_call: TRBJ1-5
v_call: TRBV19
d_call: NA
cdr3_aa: CASSITGNNQPQHF
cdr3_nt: TGTGCCAGTAGTATAACGGGGAATAATCAGCCCCAGCATTTT

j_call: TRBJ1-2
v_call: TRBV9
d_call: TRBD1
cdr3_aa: CASSARADRARGYTF
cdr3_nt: TGTGCCAGCAGCGCACGTGCCGACAGGGCACGAGGCTACACCTTC

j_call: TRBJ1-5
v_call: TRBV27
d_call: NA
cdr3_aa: CASNSRHSNQPQHF
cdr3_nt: TGTGCCAGCAATAGTCGTCATAGCAATCAGCCCCAGCATTTT

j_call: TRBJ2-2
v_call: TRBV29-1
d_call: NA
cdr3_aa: CSVEDRHSTGELFF
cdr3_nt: TGCAGCGTTGAAGATCGCCATAGCACCGGGGAGCTGTTTTTT

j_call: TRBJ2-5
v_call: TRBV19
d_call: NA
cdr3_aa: CASSIRETQYF
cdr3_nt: TGTGCCAGTAGTATTCGGGAGACCCAGTACTTC

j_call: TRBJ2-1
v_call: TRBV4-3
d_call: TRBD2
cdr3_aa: CASSFLDRGLAGGPSDNEQFF
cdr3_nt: TGCGCCAGCAGCTTCCTCGACAGGGGACTAGCGGGAGGGCCCTCCGACAATGAGCAGTTCTTC

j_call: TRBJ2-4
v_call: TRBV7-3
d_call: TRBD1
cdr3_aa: CASSSGQGNNIQYF
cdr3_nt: TGTGCCAGCAGCTCGGGACAGGGAAACAACATTCAGTACTTC

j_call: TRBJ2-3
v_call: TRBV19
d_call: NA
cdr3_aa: CASRQRAASTDTQYF
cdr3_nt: TGTGCCAGTAGACAGCGGGCGGCCAGCACAGATACGCAGTATTTT

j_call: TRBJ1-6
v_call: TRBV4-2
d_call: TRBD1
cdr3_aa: CASSQAAGGSPLHF
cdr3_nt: TGTGCCAGCAGCCAAGCGGCAGGGGGCTCACCCCTCCACTTT

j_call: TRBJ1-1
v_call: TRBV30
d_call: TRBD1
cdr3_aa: CAGSVRDRVGTEAFF
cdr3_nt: TGTGCCGGGAGTGTACGGGACAGGGTGGGCACTGAAGCTTTCTTT

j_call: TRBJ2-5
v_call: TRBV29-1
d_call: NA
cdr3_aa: CSVESENYQETQYF
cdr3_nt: TGCAGCGTTGAAAGCGAAAACTATCAAGAGACCCAGTACTTC

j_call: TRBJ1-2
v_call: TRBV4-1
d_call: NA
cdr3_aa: CASSPMGGHAKNYGYTF
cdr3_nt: TGCGCCAGCAGCCCGATGGGAGGTCACGCGAAAAACTATGGCTACACCTTC

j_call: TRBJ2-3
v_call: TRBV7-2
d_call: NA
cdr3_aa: CASRPEGTVSTDTQYF
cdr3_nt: TGTGCCAGCAGACCCGAGGGGACTGTAAGCACAGATACGCAGTATTTT

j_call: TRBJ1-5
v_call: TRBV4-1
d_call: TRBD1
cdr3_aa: CASRAAGGSRNQPQHF
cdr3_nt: TGCGCCAGCAGGGCAGCAGGGGGCTCAAGAAATCAGCCCCAGCATTTT

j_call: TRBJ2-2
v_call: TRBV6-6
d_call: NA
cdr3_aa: CASQGGHNTGELFF
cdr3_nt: TGTGCCAGCCAAGGGGGACACAACACCGGGGAGCTGTTTTTT